The 13 T cell receptor beta chains given below trace back to one sample, sequenced in a study of blood T cells in healthy people across ages. Primers used in a second PCR of about 6 to 12 cycles were a sample-barcoded 5' primer and a J-beta primer mix. TCRdb processed the 5' RACE reads anew with MiXCR; each CDR3 protein has one entry. This sample yields 1.2 million to 1.5 million distinct CDR3 sequences, of which approximately 59% are seen a single time; 5.5% to 8% belongs to the top ten. The source material was blood. The receptors come from a man aged 18 to 30 in good health.

J is TRBJ2-3 and V is TRBV6-2 or TRBV6-3; TRBD2 agrees at 16 bases. V lost 6 bases and J lost 4; bases outside the gene matches: 7. Germline V CDR1 and CDR2: MNHEY, SVGEGT. The CDR3 consists of 17 residues. This chain's CDR3 is CASRGTSGGADADTQYF. For the CDR3, the DNA is TGTGCCAGCAGAGGGACTAGCGGGGGGGCCGACGCAGATACGCAGTATTTT.

The V call is TRBV20-1, the J call TRBJ2-1, with D perhaps assigned TRBD1 or TRBD2 (5 bases each). There are 14 residues in the CDR3. The V gene's germline CDR1 is DFQATT and CDR2 SNEGSKA (reference sequence). V lost 3 bases and J lost 4, with 13 bases in between. As DNA, the CDR3 is TGCAGTGCTAGTAACCTAGCAGGGTACAATGAGCAGTTCTTC. It is translated as CSASNLAGYNEQFF.

The chain employs TRBV7-9 and TRBJ2-3; maybe TRBD2 (6 bases). The ends were cut back, 6 bases at V and 0 bases at J, with 16 bases in the middle. The CDR3 covers 16 residues. Germline V CDR1 and CDR2: SEHNR, FQNEAQ (reference sequence). CDR3 DNA sequence: TGTGCCAGCAGGTTAACTAGCCCTTCTAGCACAGATACGCAGTATTTT. Encoded protein: CASRLTSPSSTDTQYF.

V gene TRBV2 combines with J gene TRBJ1-4, with D unresolved. CDR1 and CDR2 from the germline V gene are SNHLY and FYNNEI. The germline V and J ends were trimmed by 8 bases and 8 bases, with 12 bases remaining between them. There are 12 residues in the CDR3. The CDR3 region has the DNA TGTGCCAGCCAAGGTGGTACGGAAAAACTGTTTTTT. Its protein is CASQGGTEKLFF. Together with reference TRBV2 and TRBJ1-4, the CDR3 gives the full variable domain: EPEVTQTPSHQVTQMGQEVILRCVPISNHLYFYWYRQILGQKVEFLVSFYNNEISEKSEIFDDQFSVERPDGSNFTLKIRSTKLEDSAMYFCASQGGTEKLFFGSGTQLSVL.

The chain couples TRBV10-3 to TRBJ1-6; no clear D gene. Germline assignment: CDR1 ENHRY and CDR2 SYGVKD. With 3 bases removed from V and 5 bases from J, the gap between germline ends came to 11 bases. This CDR3 has 15 amino acids. The CDR3 nucleotides are TGTGCCATCAGTGACGAGCCAGATAATAATTCACCCCTCCACTTT. This translates into CAISDEPDNNSPLHF.

This sequence joins TRBV10-3 and TRBJ1-2; D not certain. Trimming cost V 3 bases and J 2 bases, with 10 bases left between them. The CDR3 length is 14 residues. Germline V lookup: CDR1 ENHRY, CDR2 SYGVKD. The CDR3 coding sequence is TGTGCCATCAGTGAAATCGCGGACAACTATGGCTACACCTTC. Translated: CAISEIADNYGYTF.

On this clonotype itself: The junction and the germline gene differ at one end; a read error may be behind it. V usage is TRBV5-4 and J usage is TRBJ2-7; D is undetermined. Germline V gene lookup returns CDR1 SGHNT and CDR2 YYREEE (reference sequence). The CDR3 covers 12 residues. Here the CDR3 reads CASILDGYEQYF. The CDR3 DNA follows: TGTGCCAGCATCTTGGATGGGTACGAGCAGTACTTC.

The chain combines TRBV20-1 with TRBJ1-5; weak D call: TRBD1 (5 bases). The CDR3 is 13 residues long. V was shortened by 3 bases and J by 4 bases, with 10 bases between the two germline ends. Germline assignment: CDR1 DFQATT and CDR2 SNEGSKA (reference sequence). The DNA of the CDR3 is TGCAGTGCTAGTTCGACAGTTAATCAGCCCCAGCATTTT. Protein: CSASSTVNQPQHF.

This chain joins TRBV7-2 and TRBJ2-7, with TRBD2 matching over 8 bases. CDR3 size: 15 residues. Germline CDR1 SGHTA, CDR2 FQGNSA. J was trimmed by 3 bases and V by 5 bases; bases with no gene match: 9. The CDR3 loop is CASSHGLAPIYEQYF. Here the CDR3 DNA reads TGTGCCAGCAGCCACGGACTAGCACCTATCTACGAGCAGTACTTC. The whole variable domain, remainder taken from reference TRBV7-2 and TRBJ2-7, is GAGVSQSPSNKVTEKGKDVELRCDPISGHTALYWYRQSLGQGLEFLIYFQGNSAPDKSGLPSDRFSAERTGGSVSTLTIQRTQQEDSAVYLCASSHGLAPIYEQYFGPGTRLTVT.

This chain uses TRBV3-1 with TRBJ1-5; a possible D gene is TRBD1 (6 bases). The CDR3 runs 15 residues. Germline values: CDR1 LGHDT, CDR2 YNNKEL (reference sequence). Between the trimmed V and J ends, which lost 1 base and 3 bases, there was a span of 10 bases. In DNA form, the CDR3 reads TGTGCCAGCAGCCAAGCGAGGGGGTCCAATCAGCCCCAGCATTTT. Amino acids: CASSQARGSNQPQHF.

The chain joins TRBV27 to TRBJ1-2; tentatively, D is TRBD1 (5 bases). CDR3 length equals 13 residues. Per the germline V gene, CDR1 is MNHEY and CDR2 is SMNVEV (reference sequence). V was clipped by 6 bases and J by 5 bases, with 13 bases between them. The CDR3 loop reads CASRLGHSYGYTF. CDR3 nucleotides: TGTGCCAGCAGATTGGGGCACTCGTATGGCTACACCTTC.

This rearrangement joins TRBV4-1 to TRBJ2-1; the D is unclear. The CDR3 length is 13 residues. V was clipped by 4 bases and J by 7 bases, with 11 bases between them. CDR1 is MGHRA and CDR2 is YSYEKL in the germline V gene. Here the CDR3 DNA reads TGCGCCAGCAGCCCAGACATGTTTAATGAGCAGTTCTTC. It translates to CASSPDMFNEQFF.

The V call is TRBV4-1, the J call TRBJ1-2; no clear D gene. The germline V gene encodes CDR1 MGHRA and CDR2 YSYEKL. V lost 0 bases to trimming and J lost 5 bases, with 16 bases between them. The CDR3 is 16 residues long. DNA for the CDR3: TGCGCCAGCAGCCAAGAGATTCAATCCTCCGTTTATGGCTACACCTTC. The encoded protein is CASSQEIQSSVYGYTF.